This T cell receptor (beta chain) was documented in a study of blood T cell repertoires in COVID-19. Ages ranged from about 18 to 89 years, with residence in 20 to 30 US areas. Participants had their cohort set by participant-reported clinical history. All recovered Cohort 3 donors got two negative PCRs, got clearance, or saw symptom resolution. The method was immunoSEQ multiplex PCR; TCRdb's version includes in-frame clones alone and lacks a portion of them. The table shows just over 150,000 clones, with approximately 90% occurring only once. Germline CDR1 reads MNHEY; CDR2 reads SVGEGT. The CDR3 totals 17 residues. The V gene lost 0 bases and the J gene lost 0 bases, with 14 bases spanning the gap.

Input material: PBMCs or T cells enriched from blood (not recorded which). This sequence originates from a woman aged 45-59 years who had recovered from COVID-19. The J gene is TRBJ1-1, the V gene TRBV6-2 or TRBV6-3, with D possibly TRBD1 on 6 matching bases. Here the CDR3 reads CASSYSSGDRVNTEAFF. CDR3 in DNA: TGTGCCAGCAGTTACTCATCAGGGGATCGGGTGAACACTGAAGCTTTCTTT.